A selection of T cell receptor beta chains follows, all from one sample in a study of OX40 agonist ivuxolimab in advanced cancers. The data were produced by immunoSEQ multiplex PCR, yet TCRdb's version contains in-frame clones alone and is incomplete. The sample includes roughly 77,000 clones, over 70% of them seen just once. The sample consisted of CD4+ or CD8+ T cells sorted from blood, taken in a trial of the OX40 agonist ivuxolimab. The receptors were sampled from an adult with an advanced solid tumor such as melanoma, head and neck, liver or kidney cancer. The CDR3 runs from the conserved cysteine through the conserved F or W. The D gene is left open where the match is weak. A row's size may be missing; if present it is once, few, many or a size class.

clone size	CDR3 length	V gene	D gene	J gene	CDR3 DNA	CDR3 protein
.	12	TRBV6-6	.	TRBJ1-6	TGTGCCAGCAGAACAGGGCAGTCACCCCTCCACTTT	CASRTGQSPLHF
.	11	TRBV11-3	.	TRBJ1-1	TGTGCCAGCAGCCCTGACACTGAAGCTTTCTTT	CASSPDTEAFF
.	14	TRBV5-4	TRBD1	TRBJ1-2	TGTGCCAGCAGCGGAGGACAGGCAAGCTATGGCTACACCTTC	CASSGGQASYGYTF
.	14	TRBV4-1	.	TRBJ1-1	TGCGCCAGCAGCCAAGATTATATTAAAATCGAAGCTTTCTTT	CASSQDYIKIEAFF
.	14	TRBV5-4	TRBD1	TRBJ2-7	TGTGCCAGCAGCTCGGGACAGTCTCTTTACGAGCAGTACTTC	CASSSGQSLYEQYF
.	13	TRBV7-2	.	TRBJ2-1	TGTGCCAGCAGCCTCTACTCCCCCCGTGAGCAGTTCTTC	CASSLYSPREQFF
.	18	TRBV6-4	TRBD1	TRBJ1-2	TGTGCCAGCAGTCCCCGCCTTGGGCAGGGGGATCGTGGCTATGGCTACACCTTC	CASSPRLGQGDRGYGYTF
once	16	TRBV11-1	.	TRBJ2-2	TGTGCCAGCAGCTTACCATCGGTTATGAACACCGGGGAGCTGTTTTTT	CASSLPSVMNTGELFF
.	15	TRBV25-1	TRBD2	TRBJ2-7	TGTGCCAGCAGTGACGCGGGGGGCGCCTCCTACGAGCAGTACTTC	CASSDAGGASYEQYF
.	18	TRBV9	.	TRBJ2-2	TGTGCCAGCAGCGGTAGTCCTCTGGGGGGGCTGAACACCGGGGAGCTGTTTTTT	CASSGSPLGGLNTGELFF
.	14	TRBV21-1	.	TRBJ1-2	TGTGCCAGCGCCGACAGGCGCCCTATCTGGGGCTACACCTTC	CASADRRPIWGYTF
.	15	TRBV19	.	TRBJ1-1	TGTGCCAGTAGTATTGGGGAGCGGGAAATGACTGAAGCTTTCTTT	CASSIGEREMTEAFF
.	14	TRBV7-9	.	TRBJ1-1	TGTGCCAGCAGGACCTTCCTAGGAAACACTGAAGCTTTCTTT	CASRTFLGNTEAFF